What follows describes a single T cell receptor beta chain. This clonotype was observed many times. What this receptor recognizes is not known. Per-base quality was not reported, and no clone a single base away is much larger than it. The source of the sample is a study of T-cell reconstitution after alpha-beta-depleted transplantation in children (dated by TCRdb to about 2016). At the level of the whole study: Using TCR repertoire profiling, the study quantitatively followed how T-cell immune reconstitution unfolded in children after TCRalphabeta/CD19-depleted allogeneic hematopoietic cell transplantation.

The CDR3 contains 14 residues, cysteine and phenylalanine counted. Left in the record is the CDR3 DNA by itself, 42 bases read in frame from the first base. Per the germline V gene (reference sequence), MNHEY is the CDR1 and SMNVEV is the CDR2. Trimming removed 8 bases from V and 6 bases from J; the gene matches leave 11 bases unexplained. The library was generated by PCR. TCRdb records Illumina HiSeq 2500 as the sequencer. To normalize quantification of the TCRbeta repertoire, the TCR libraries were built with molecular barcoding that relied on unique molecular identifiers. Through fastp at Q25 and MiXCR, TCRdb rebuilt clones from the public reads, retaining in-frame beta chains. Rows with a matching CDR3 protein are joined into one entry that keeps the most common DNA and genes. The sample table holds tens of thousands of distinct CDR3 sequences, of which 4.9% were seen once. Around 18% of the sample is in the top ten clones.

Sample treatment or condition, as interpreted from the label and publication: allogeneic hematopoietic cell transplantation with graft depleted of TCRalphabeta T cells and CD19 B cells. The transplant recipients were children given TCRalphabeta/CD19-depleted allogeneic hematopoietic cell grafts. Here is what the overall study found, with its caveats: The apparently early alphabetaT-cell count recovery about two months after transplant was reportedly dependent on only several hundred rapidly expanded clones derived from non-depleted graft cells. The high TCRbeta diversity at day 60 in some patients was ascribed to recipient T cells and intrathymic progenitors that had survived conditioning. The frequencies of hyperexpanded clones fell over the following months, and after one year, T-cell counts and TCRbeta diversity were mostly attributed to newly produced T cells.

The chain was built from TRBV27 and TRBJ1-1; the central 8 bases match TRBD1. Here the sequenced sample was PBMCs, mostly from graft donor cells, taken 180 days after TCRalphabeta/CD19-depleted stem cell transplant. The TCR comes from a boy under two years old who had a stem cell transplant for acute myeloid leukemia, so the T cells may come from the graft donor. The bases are TGTGCCAGCCGAACGGACAGGGTGAGCGCTGAAGCTTTCTTT. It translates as CASRTDRVSAEAFF.